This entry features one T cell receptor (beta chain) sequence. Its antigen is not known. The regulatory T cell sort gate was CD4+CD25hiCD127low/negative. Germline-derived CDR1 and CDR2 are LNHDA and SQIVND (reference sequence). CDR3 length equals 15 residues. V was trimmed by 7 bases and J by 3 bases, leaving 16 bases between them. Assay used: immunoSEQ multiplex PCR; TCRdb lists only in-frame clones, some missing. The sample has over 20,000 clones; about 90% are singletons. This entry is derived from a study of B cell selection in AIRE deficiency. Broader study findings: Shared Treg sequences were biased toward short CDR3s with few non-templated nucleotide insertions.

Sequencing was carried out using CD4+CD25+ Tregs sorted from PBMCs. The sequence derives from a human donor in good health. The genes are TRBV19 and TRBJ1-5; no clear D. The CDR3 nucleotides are TGTGCCAGTATGGGCGGCAGGAAGAACAATCAGCCCCAGCATTTT. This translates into CASMGGRKNNQPQHF.